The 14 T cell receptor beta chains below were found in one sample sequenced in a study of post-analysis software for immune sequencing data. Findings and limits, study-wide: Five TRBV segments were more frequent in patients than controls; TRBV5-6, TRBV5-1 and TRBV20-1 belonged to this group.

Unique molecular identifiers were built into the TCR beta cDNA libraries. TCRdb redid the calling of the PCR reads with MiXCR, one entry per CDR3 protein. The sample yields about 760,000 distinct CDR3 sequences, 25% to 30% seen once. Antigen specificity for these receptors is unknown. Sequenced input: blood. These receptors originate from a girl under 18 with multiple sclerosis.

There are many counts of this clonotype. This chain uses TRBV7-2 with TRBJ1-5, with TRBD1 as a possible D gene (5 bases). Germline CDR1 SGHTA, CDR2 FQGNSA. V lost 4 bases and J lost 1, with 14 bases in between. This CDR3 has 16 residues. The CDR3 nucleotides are TGTGCCAGCAGCTATAATGGGGGTAGGAGCAATCAGCCCCAGCATTTT. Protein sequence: CASSYNGGRSNQPQHF.

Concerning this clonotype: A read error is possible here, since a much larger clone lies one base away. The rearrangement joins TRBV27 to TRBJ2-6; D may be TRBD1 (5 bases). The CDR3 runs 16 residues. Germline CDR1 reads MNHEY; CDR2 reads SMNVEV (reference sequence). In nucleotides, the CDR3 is TGTGCCAGCAGTTTTCTTGACAGCTCTGGGGCCAACGCCCTGACTTTC. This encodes CASSFLDSSGANALTF.

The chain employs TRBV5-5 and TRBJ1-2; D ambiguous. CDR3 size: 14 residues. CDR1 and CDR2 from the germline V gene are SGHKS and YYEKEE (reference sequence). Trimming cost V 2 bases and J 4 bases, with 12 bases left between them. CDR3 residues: CASSFNGNSYGYTF. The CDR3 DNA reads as TGTGCCAGCAGCTTCAACGGGAATTCCTATGGCTACACCTTC. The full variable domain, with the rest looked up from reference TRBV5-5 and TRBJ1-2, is DAGVTQSPTHLIKTRGQQVTLRCSPISGHKSVSWYQQVLGQGPQFIFQYYEKEERGRGNFPDRFSARQFPNYSSELNVNALLLGDSALYLCASSFNGNSYGYTFGSGTRLTVV.

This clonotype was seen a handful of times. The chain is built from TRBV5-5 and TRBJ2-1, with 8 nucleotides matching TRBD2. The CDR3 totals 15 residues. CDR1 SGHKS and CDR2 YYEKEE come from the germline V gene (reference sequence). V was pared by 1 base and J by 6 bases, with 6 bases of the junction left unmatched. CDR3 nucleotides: TGTGCCAGCAGCTTGTCTTCCGGGAGGGGCAATGAGCAGTTCTTC. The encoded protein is CASSLSSGRGNEQFF.

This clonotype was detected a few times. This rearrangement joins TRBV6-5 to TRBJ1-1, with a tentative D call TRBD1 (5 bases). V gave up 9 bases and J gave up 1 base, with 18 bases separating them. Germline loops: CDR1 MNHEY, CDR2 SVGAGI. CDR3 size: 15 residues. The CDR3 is CASKEQALTNTEAFF. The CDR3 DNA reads TGTGCCAGTAAGGAACAGGCTCTTACGAACACTGAAGCTTTCTTT.

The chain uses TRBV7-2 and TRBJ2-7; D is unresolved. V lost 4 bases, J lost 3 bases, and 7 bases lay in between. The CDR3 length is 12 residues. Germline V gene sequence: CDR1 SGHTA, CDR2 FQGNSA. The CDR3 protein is CASSYRNYEQYF. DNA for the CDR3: TGTGCCAGCAGCTACAGAAACTACGAGCAGTACTTC.

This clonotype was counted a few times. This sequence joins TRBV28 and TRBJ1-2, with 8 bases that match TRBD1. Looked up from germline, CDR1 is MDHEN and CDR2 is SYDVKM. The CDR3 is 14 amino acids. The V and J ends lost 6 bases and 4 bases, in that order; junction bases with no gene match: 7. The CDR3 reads CASRGQGVIYGYTF. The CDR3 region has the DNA TGTGCCAGCAGAGGACAGGGTGTTATCTATGGCTACACCTTC.

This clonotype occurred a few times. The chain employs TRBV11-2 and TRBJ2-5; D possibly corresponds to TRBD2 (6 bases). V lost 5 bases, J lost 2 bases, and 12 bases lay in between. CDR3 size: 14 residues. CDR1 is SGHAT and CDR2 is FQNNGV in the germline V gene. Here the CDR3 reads CASSGGLIQETQYF. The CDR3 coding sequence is TGTGCCAGCAGCGGGGGACTTATACAAGAGACCCAGTACTTC.

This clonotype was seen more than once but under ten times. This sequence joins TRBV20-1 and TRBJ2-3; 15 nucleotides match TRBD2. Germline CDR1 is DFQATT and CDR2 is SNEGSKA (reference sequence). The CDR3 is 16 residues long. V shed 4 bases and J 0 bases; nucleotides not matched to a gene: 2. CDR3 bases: TGCAGTGCTACGGGACTAGCGGGGGGTAGCACAGATACGCAGTATTTT. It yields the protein CSATGLAGGSTDTQYF.

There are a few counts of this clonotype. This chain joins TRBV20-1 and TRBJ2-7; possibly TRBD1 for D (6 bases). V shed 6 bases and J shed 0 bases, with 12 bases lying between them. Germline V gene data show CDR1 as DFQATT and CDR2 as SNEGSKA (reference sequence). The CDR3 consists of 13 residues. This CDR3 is CSAHRANSYEQYF. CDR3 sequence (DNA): TGCAGTGCCCACAGGGCAAACTCCTACGAGCAGTACTTC.

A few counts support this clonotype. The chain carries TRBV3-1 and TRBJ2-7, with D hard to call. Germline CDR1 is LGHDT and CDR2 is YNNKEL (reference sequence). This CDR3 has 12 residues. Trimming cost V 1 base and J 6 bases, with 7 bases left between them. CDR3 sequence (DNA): TGTGCCAGCAGCCAAGTGTCGGTCGAGCAGTACTTC. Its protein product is CASSQVSVEQYF.

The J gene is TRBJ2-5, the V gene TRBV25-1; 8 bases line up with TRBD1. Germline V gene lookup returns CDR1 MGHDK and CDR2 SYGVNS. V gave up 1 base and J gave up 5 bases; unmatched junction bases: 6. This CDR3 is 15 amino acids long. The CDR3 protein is CASSEWAGGRETQYF. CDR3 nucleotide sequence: TGTGCCAGCAGTGAATGGGCAGGGGGCAGGGAGACCCAGTACTTC.

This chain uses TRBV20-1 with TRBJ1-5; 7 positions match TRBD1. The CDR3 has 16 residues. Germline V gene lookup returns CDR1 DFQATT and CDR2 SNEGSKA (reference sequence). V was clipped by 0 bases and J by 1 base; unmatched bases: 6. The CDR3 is CSARDAGGISNQPQHF. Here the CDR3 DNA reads TGCAGTGCTAGAGACGCAGGGGGTATAAGCAATCAGCCCCAGCATTTT.

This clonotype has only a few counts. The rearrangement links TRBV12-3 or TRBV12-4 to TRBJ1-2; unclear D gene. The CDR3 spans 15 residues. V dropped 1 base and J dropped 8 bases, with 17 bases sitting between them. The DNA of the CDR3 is TGTGCCAGCAGTTTAGGCGGAGCTCTAACTATGGGCTACACCTTC. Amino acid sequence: CASSLGGALTMGYTF.